This T cell receptor (beta chain) is drawn from a study of Ad26.COV2.S vaccination and SARS-CoV-2 variants. Study-wide background: Participant was drawn from the COV1001 Ad26.COV2.S trial arm. Broader study findings: Vaccinated and placebo-treated recipients had similar non-spike TCR breadth. Researchers cautioned that TCR breadth and depth analyses may have underestimated total T cell responses.

Noted treatment: around 19 received Ad26.COV2.S at low or high dose, single or two shots; roughly 5 received placebo; per-sample allocation not given. Specimens were obtained on day 63 following the first vaccine or placebo injection. Based in Boston, the donor was an adult of 18-55 years. Germline CDR1 LGHNA, CDR2 YNFKEQ. V dropped 1 base and J dropped 3 bases, with 16 bases sitting between them. There are 17 residues in the CDR3. Generated by immunoSEQ multiplex PCR, the TCRdb table keeps only in-frame clones and is missing some. The sample records about 330,000 clones, about nine tenths being singletons. Comments on this clone: Its matching antigen is unknown.

V is TRBV4-2 and J is TRBJ2-1, with D possibly called TRBD1 or TRBD2 (5 bases each). The clonotype was recovered from a person between 18 and 60 years old who received the Ad26.COV2.S COVID-19 vaccine or a placebo. This material consisted of peripheral blood, taken in a trial of Ad26.COV2.S vaccine versus placebo. CDR3 loop: CASSQVEGLQRYNEQFF. CDR3 in DNA: TGTGCCAGCAGCCAAGTCGAGGGGCTGCAGCGCTACAATGAGCAGTTCTTC.